The clone carrying this TCR beta chain was recorded at least ten times. What it recognizes is unknown. The CDR3 runs to 14 residues. Germline V gives CDR1 SGHTA, CDR2 FQGNSA. Trimming shortened V by 5 bases and J by 6 bases, and 16 bases separated the two germline ends. These data belong to a study of neurological immune-mediated disorders. Study findings and constraints: The greatest degree of TCR clonal expansion was observed in HTLV-1-associated myelopathy, with the lowest in multiple sclerosis, below that of healthy controls.

The cDNA was synthesized by means of template-switch 5'RACE, which was carried out with 10-nucleotide random UMIs. In TCRdb, the 5' RACE reads were re-called with MiXCR into one record per CDR3 protein. The sample lists around 64,000 distinct CDR3 sequences; 2.5% to 3.5% were seen once. J is TRBJ1-1 and V is TRBV7-2; perhaps TRBD1 as D (6 bases). Sequencing was done on a sample of PBMCs. The clonotype comes from a woman aged 45-59 years with multiple sclerosis. The CDR3 protein is CASSGDKRRAEAFF. CDR3 nucleotide sequence: TGTGCCAGCAGCGGGGACAAGAGAAGGGCTGAAGCTTTCTTT.